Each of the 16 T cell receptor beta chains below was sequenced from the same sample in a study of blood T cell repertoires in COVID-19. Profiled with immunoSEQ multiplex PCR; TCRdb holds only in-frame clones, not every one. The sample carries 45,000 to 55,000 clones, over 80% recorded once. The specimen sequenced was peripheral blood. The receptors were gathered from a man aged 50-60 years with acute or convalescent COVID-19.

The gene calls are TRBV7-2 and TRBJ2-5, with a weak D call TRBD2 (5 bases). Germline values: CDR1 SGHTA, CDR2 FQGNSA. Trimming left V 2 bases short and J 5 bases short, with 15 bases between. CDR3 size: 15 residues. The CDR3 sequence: CASSLRDSFSETQYF. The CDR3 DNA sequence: TGTGCCAGCAGCTTACGGGATAGCTTTTCGGAGACCCAGTACTTC.

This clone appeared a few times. The CDR3 region is CATSDSRGFVNQPQHF. DNA of the CDR3: TGTGCCACCAGTGACTCACGGGGATTTGTCAATCAGCCCCAGCATTTT. The chain recombines TRBV24-1 with TRBJ1-5; D unclear. Germline V lookup: CDR1 KGHDR, CDR2 SFDVKD. With 4 bases removed from V and 3 bases from J, the gap between germline ends came to 15 bases. The CDR3 totals 16 residues.

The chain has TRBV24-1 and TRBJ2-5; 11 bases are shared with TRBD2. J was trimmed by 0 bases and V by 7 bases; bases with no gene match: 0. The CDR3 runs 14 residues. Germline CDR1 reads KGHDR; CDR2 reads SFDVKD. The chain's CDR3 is CATRTSGNQETQYF. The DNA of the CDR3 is TGTGCCACCAGGACTAGCGGGAACCAAGAGACCCAGTACTTC.

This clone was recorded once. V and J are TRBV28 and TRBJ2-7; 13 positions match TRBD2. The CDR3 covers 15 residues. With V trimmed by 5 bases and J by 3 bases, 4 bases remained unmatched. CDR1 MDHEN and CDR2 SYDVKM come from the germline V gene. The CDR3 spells CASSLWTSGSYEQYF. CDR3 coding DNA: TGTGCCAGCAGTCTGTGGACTAGCGGGAGCTACGAGCAGTACTTC. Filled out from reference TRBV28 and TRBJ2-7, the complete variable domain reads DVKVTQSSRYLVKRTGEKVFLECVQDMDHENMFWYRQDPGLGLRLIYFSYDVKMKEKGDIPEGYSVSREKKERFSLILESASTNQTSMYLCASSLWTSGSYEQYFGPGTRLTVT.

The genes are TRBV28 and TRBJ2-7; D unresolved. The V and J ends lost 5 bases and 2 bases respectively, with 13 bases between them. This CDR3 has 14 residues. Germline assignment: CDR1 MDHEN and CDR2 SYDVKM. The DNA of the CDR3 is TGTGCCAGCAGTAGCACGCTCGTCGCCTACGAGCAGTACTTC. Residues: CASSSTLVAYEQYF.

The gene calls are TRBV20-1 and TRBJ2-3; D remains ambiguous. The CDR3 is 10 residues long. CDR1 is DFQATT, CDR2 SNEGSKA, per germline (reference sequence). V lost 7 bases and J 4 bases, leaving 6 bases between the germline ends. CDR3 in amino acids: CSVNPDTQYF. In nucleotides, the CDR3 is TGCAGTGTTAATCCAGATACGCAGTATTTT.

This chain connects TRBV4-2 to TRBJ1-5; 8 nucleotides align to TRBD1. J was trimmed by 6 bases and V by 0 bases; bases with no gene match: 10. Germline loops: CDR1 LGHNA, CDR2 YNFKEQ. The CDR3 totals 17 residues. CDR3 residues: CASSQDLETGVGQPQHF. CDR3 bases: TGTGCCAGCAGCCAAGATCTTGAGACAGGGGTAGGTCAGCCCCAGCATTTT.

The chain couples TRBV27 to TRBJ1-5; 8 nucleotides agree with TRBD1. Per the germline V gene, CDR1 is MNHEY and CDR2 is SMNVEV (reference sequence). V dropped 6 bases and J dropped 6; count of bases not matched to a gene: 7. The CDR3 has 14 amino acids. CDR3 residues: CASSFQGAGQPQHF. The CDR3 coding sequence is TGTGCCAGCAGCTTTCAGGGGGCAGGTCAGCCCCAGCATTTT.

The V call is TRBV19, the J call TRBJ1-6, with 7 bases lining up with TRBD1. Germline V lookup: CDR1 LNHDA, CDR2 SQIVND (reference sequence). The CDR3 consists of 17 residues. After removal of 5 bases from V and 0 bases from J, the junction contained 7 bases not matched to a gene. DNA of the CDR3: TGTGCCAGTAGTCCGCCGGGACAGAGCTCCTATAATTCACCCCTCCACTTT. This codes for CASSPPGQSSYNSPLHF. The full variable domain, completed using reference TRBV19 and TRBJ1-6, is DGGITQSPKYLFRKEGQNVTLSCEQNLNHDAMYWYRQDPGQGLRLIYYSQIVNDFQKGDIAEGYSVSREKKESFPLTVTSAQKNPTAFYLCASSPPGQSSYNSPLHFGNGTRLTVT.

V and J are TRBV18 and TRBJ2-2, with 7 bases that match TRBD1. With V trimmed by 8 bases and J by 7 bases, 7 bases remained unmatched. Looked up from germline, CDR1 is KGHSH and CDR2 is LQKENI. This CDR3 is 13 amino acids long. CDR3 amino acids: CASPRQGDGELFF. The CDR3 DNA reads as TGTGCCAGCCCGAGACAGGGTGACGGGGAGCTGTTTTTT.

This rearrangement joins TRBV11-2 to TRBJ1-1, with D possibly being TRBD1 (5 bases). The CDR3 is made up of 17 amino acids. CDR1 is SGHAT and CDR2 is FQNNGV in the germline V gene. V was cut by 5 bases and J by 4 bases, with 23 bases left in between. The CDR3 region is CASSPPGGFGFSTEAFF. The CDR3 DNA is TGTGCCAGCAGCCCACCGGGGGGGTTTGGGTTTAGCACTGAAGCTTTCTTT.

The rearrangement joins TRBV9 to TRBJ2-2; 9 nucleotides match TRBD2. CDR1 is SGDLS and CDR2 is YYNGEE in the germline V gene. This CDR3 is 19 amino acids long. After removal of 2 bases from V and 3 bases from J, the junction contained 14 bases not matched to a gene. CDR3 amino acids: CASSVLSGSTRGDTGELFF. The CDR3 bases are TGTGCCAGCAGCGTGCTTAGCGGGAGTACTCGAGGGGACACCGGGGAGCTGTTTTTT.

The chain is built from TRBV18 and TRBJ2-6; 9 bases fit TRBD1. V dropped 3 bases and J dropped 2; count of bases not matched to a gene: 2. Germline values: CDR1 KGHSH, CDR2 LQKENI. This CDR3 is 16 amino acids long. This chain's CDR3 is CASSPGTGTGANVLTF. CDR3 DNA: TGTGCCAGCTCACCCGGGACAGGGACTGGGGCCAACGTCCTGACTTTC. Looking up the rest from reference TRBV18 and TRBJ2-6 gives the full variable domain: NAGVMQNPRHLVRRRGQEARLRCSPMKGHSHVYWYRQLPEEGLKFMVYLQKENIIDESGMPKERFSAEFPKEGPSILRIQQVVRGDSAAYFCASSPGTGTGANVLTFGAGSRLTVL.

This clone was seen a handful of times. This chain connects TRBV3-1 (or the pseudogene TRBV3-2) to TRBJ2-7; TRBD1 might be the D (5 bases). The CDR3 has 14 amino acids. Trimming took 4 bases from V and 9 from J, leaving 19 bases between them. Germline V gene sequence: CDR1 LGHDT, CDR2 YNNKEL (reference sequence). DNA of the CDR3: TGTGCCAGCAGCCTACAGGTAGGGTCGCATCCGCAGTACTTC. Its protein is CASSLQVGSHPQYF.

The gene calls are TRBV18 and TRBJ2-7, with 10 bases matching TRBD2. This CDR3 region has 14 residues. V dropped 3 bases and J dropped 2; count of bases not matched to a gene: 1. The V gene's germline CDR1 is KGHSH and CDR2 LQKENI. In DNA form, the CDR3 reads TGTGCCAGCTCACCTACTAGCGGGGCCTACGAGCAGTACTTC. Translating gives CASSPTSGAYEQYF.

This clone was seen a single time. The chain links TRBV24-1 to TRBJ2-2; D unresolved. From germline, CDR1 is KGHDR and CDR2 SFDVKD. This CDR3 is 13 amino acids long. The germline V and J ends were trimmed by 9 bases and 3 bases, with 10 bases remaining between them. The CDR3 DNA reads TGTGCCACCTCTCTCGGGTACACCGGGGAGCTGTTTTTT. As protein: CATSLGYTGELFF.